This T cell receptor beta chain is from a study of cytomegalovirus exposure and HLA in healthy donors. Vbeta (60) and Jbeta (13) primers were used in the PCR. The table came from immunoSEQ multiplex PCR; TCRdb's copy has only in-frame clones and leaves some out. The repertoire holds 100,000 or so clones, roughly 15% seen once, with around 0.86% in the top ten. The CDR3 extends over 16 amino acids. With 4 bases removed from V and 5 bases from J, the gap between germline ends came to 21 bases. Germline loops: CDR1 SGDLS, CDR2 YYNGEE. The V and J genes are TRBV9 and TRBJ1-1; tentatively, D is TRBD1 (5 bases). Source material: PBMCs. The origin of this receptor is a female donor in good health and CMV-seronegative. The CDR3: CASSQSLGQGRTEAFF. The CDR3 DNA reads TGTGCCAGCAGCCAAAGCCTCGGTCAGGGTCGGACTGAAGCTTTCTTT. Full variable domain (rest looked up from reference TRBV9 and TRBJ1-1): DSGVTQTPKHLITATGQRVTLRCSPRSGDLSVYWYQQSLDQGLQFLIQYYNGEERAKGNILERFSAQQFPDLHSELNLSSLELGDSALYFCASSQSLGQGRTEAFFGQGTRLTVV.